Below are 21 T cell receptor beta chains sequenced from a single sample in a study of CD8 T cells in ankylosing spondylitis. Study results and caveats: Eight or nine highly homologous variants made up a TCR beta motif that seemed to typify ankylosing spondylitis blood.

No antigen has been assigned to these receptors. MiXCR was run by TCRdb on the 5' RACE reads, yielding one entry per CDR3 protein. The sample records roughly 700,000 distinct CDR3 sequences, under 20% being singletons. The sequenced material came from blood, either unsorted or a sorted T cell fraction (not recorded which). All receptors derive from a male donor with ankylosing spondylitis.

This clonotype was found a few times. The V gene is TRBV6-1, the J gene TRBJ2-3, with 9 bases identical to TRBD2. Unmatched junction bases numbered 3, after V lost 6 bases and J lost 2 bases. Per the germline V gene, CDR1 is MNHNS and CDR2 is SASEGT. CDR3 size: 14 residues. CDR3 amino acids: CASRLAGITDTQYF. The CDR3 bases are TGTGCCAGCAGGCTAGCGGGGATCACAGATACGCAGTATTTT.

The CDR3 reads CASSHDTLAGITGGELFF. The CDR3 nucleotides read TGCGCCAGCAGCCACGACACCCTAGCGGGGATCACGGGCGGGGAGCTGTTTTTT. The gene calls are TRBV5-1 and TRBJ2-2; 9 bases line up with TRBD2. This CDR3 spans 18 amino acids. V lost 4 bases, J lost 7 bases, and 17 bases stayed unmatched. In germline, CDR1 is SGHRS, CDR2 YFSETQ.

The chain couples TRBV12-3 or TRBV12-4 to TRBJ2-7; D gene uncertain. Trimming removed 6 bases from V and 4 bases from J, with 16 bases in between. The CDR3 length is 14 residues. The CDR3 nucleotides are TGTGCCAGCAGCTATGGAAACGCCGCATACGAGCAGTACTTC. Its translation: CASSYGNAAYEQYF.

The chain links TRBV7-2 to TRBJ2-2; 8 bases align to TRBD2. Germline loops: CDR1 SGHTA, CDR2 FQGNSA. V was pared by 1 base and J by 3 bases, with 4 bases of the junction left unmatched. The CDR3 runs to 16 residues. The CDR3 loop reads CASSLGPGGDTGELFF. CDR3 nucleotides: TGTGCCAGCAGCTTAGGGCCGGGAGGGGACACCGGGGAGCTGTTTTTT.

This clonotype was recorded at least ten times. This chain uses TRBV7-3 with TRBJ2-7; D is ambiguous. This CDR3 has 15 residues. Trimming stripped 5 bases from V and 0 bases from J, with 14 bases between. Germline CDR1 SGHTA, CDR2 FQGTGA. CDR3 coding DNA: TGTGCCAGCAGCCCAATGGGCGGTGGCTCCTACGAGCAGTACTTC. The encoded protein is CASSPMGGGSYEQYF.

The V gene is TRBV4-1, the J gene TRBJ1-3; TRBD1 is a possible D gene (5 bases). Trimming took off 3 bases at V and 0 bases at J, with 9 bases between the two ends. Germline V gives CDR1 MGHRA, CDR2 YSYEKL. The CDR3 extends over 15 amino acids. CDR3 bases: TGCGCCAGCAGCCAGGGAGGGACCTCTGGAAACACCATATATTTT. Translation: CASSQGGTSGNTIYF.

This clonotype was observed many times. The CDR3 loop is CASSSGIPVRREYF. The DNA for the CDR3 is TGTGCCAGCAGTTCCGGGATCCCCGTTAGGAGAGAGTACTTC. This chain joins TRBV12-3 or TRBV12-4 and TRBJ2-7; tentative D call: TRBD2 (5 bases). The V end was cut by 4 bases, the J end by 11 bases, with 21 bases between. The CDR3 spans 14 residues.

Here the CDR3 reads CASSSWAGSSYNEQFF. DNA for the CDR3: TGTGCCAGCAGTTCATGGGCCGGAAGCTCCTACAATGAGCAGTTCTTC. J is TRBJ2-1 and V is TRBV6-5; unclear D gene. V was shortened by 4 bases and J by 0 bases, with 13 bases between the two germline ends. The germline V gene encodes CDR1 MNHEY and CDR2 SVGAGI. The CDR3 covers 16 residues.

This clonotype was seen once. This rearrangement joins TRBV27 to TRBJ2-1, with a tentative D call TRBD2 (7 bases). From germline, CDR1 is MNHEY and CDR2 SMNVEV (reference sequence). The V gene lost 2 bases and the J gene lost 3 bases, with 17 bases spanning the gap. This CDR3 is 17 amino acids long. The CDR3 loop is CASSLRGGEGYYNEQFF. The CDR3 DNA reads TGTGCCAGCAGTTTACGAGGGGGGGAGGGTTACTACAATGAGCAGTTCTTC.

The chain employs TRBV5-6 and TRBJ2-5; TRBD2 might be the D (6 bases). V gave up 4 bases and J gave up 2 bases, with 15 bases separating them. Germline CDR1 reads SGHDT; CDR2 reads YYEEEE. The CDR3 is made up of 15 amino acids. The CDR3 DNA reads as TGTGCCAGCAGCCCCTGGGGAGGATCACAAGAGACCCAGTACTTC. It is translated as CASSPWGGSQETQYF.

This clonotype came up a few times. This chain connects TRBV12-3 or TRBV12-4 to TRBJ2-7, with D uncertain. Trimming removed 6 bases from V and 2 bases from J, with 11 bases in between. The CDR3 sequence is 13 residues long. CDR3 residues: CASSYAGTYEQYF. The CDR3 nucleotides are TGTGCCAGCAGCTACGCCGGTACCTACGAGCAGTACTTC.

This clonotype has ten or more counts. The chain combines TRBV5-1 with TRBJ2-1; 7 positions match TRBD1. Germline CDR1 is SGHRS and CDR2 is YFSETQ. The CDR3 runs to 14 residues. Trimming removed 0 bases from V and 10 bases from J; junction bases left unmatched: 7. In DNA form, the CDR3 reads TGCGCCAGCAGCTTGGGGGCTACAGGGGTCGAGCAGTTCTTC. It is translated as CASSLGATGVEQFF.

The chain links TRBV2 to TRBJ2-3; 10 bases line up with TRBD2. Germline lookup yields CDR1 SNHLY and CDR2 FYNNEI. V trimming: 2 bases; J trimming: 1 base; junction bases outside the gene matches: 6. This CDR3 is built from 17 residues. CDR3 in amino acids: CASSEWLAGEGTDTQYF. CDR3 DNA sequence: TGTGCCAGCAGTGAATGGCTAGCGGGAGAAGGCACAGATACGCAGTATTTT. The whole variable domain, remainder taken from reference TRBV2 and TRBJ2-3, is EPEVTQTPSHQVTQMGQEVILRCVPISNHLYFYWYRQILGQKVEFLVSFYNNEISEKSEIFDDQFSVERPDGSNFTLKIRSTKLEDSAMYFCASSEWLAGEGTDTQYFGPGTRLTVL.

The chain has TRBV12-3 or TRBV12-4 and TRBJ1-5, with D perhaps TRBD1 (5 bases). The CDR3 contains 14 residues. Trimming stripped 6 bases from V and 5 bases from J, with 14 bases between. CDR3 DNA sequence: TGTGCCAGCAGCGGCGGGGGGGTTCATCAGCCCCAGCATTTT. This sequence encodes CASSGGGVHQPQHF.

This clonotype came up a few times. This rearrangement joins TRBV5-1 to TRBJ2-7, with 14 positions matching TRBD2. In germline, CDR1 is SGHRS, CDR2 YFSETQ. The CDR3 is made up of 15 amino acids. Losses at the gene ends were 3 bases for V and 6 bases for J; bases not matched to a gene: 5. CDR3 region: CASSSGGTSGSEQYF. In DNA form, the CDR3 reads TGCGCCAGCAGCTCCGGAGGGACTAGCGGGAGCGAGCAGTACTTC.

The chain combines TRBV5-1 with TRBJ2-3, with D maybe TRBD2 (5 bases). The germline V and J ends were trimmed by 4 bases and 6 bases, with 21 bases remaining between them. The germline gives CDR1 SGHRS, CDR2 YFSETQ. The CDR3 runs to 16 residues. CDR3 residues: CASSATRKLDYDTQYF. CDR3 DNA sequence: TGCGCCAGCAGCGCAACTAGGAAACTAGATTACGATACGCAGTATTTT.

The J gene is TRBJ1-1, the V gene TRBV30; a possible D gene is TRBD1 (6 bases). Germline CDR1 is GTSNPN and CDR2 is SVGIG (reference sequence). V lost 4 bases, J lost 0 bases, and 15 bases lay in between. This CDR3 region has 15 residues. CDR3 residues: CAWKKGGSMNTEAFF. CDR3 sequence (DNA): TGTGCCTGGAAAAAGGGGGGGAGCATGAACACTGAAGCTTTCTTT.

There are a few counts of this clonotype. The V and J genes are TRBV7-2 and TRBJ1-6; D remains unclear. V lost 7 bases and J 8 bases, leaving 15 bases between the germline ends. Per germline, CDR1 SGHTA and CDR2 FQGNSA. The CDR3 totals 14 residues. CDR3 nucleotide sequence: TGTGCCAGCACCCCCCGTTTCGTGGATTCACCCCTCCACTTT. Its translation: CASTPRFVDSPLHF.

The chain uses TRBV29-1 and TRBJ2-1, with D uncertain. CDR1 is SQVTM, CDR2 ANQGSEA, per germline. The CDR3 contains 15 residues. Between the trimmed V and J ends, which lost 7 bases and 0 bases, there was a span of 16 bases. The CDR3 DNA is TGCAGCGCCTTGCTTGGAATCAGCTCCTACAATGAGCAGTTCTTC. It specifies CSALLGISSYNEQFF.

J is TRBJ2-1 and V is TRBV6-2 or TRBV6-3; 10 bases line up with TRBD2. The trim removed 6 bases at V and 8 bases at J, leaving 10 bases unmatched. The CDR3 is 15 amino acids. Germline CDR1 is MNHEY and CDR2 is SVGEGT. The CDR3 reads CASRDQRGGYDEQFF. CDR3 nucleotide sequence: TGTGCCAGCAGAGACCAGCGGGGGGGCTATGATGAGCAGTTCTTC.

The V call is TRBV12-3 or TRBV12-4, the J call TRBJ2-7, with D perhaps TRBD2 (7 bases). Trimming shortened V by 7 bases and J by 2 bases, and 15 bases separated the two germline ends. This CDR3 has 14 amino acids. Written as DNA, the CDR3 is TGTGCCAGCACCCTGGGGGGGGCCCCCTACGAGCAGTACTTC. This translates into CASTLGGAPYEQYF.